This entry describes one T cell receptor beta chain. The study assigned cohorts using participant-reported clinical history. This sample was included in a study of blood T cell repertoires in COVID-19. Germline V gene data show CDR1 as GTSNPN and CDR2 as SVGIG (reference sequence). Trimming at V came to 3 bases and at J to 8 bases, leaving 7 bases not matched to a gene. The CDR3 extends over 13 amino acids. The method was immunoSEQ multiplex PCR; TCRdb's version includes in-frame clones alone and lacks a portion of them. Seen here are 350,000 to 400,000 clones, roughly 87% observed once, and the top ten hold 2.5% to 3.5%.

This sequence joins TRBV30 and TRBJ1-3, with TRBD1 matching 7 bases. The sequencing sample was made of PBMCs or T cells enriched from blood (not recorded which). The sequence was collected from a woman aged 25 to 39 who had recovered from COVID-19. The CDR3 sequence is CAWSTSGTDTIYF. DNA for the CDR3: TGTGCCTGGAGCACATCAGGGACAGACACCATATATTTT.